Below, 15 T cell receptor beta chains from the same sample are listed, as sequenced in a study of cytomegalovirus exposure and HLA in healthy donors. Vbeta (60) and Jbeta (13) primers were used in the PCR. Only in-frame clones appear in the TCRdb table, and some are missing; sequencing was by immunoSEQ multiplex PCR. Found here are 95,000 to 110,000 clones, around 76% of them singletons; the top ten hold about 2.5%. Input material: PBMCs. The receptors were sampled from a man in his late teens or twenties in good health and CMV-seronegative.

The chain recombines TRBV18 with TRBJ1-6, with a possible D match to TRBD1 (6 bases). CDR1 and CDR2 (germline): KGHSH, LQKENI. The CDR3 runs 16 residues. V lost 6 bases, J lost 7 bases, and 19 bases lay in between. The CDR3 reads CASSATTGLKNSPLHF. The CDR3, as DNA: TGTGCCAGCTCGGCAACCACAGGGCTGAAGAATTCACCCCTCCACTTT.

The sample holds a few counts of this clone. The rearrangement links TRBV6-6 to TRBJ1-1, with D tentatively TRBD1 (6 bases). The CDR3 loop spans 13 amino acids. Trimming removed 1 base at V and 13 bases at J, with 16 bases between. Germline V gene data show CDR1 as MNHNY and CDR2 as SVGAGI (reference sequence). The DNA of the CDR3 is TGTGCCAGCAGTTACTTACCACAGGGAATCGTTTTCTTT. Residues: CASSYLPQGIVFF.

This clone was picked up one time. The chain uses TRBV7-9 and TRBJ2-5; TRBD2 matches at 8 bases. The ends lost 5 bases at V and 5 bases at J; junction bases unmatched: 4. The CDR3 totals 13 residues. Germline V lookup: CDR1 SEHNR, CDR2 FQNEAQ (reference sequence). CDR3 nucleotide sequence: TGTGCCAGCAGCCTTAGCGGGGTCGAGACCCAGTACTTC. Encoded protein: CASSLSGVETQYF.

The chain carries TRBV25-1 and TRBJ1-6; D call uncertain. The CDR3 covers 13 residues. In germline, CDR1 is MGHDK, CDR2 SYGVNS. Trimming removed 7 bases from V and 6 bases from J, with 10 bases in between. The CDR3 region has the DNA TGTGCCAGCACCCGAGGCGGTAATTCACCCCTCCACTTT. It yields the protein CASTRGGNSPLHF.

As to this clone: Its ends do not fully match the called genes, so a read error is possible. The chain combines TRBV2 with TRBJ1-2; D gene uncertain. The CDR3 length is 13 residues. Germline V CDR1 and CDR2: SNHLY, FYNNEI. The CDR3 DNA sequence: TGTGCCAGCAGTGAAGTGGCTAACTATGGCTACCCCTTC. Translated: CASSEVANYGYPF.

The chain is built from TRBV9 and TRBJ1-2, with D uncertain. Looked up from germline, CDR1 is SGDLS and CDR2 is YYNGEE. This CDR3 has 18 residues. The germline V and J ends were trimmed by 3 bases and 4 bases, with 25 bases remaining between them. The CDR3 loop is CASSDARLRDSRLYGYTF. The CDR3 DNA sequence: TGTGCCAGCAGCGACGCCAGACTCCGGGATTCGAGACTCTATGGCTACACCTTC.

This clone is a singleton in its sample. The chain has TRBV7-2 and TRBJ2-7; TRBD1 might be the D (5 bases). The germline CDR1 and CDR2 sequences are SGHTA and FQGNSA. This CDR3 has 14 residues. V shed 7 bases and J shed 0 bases, with 13 bases lying between them. CDR3 sequence: CASTLQGSSYEQYF. The CDR3 region has the DNA TGTGCCAGCACCCTCCAGGGCAGCTCCTACGAGCAGTACTTC. Together with reference TRBV7-2 and TRBJ2-7, the CDR3 gives the full variable domain: GAGVSQSPSNKVTEKGKDVELRCDPISGHTALYWYRQSLGQGLEFLIYFQGNSAPDKSGLPSDRFSAERTGGSVSTLTIQRTQQEDSAVYLCASTLQGSSYEQYFGPGTRLTVT.

This CDR3 is CASSPVTGPYGYTF. CDR3 nucleotides: TGCGCCAGCAGCCCAGTGACAGGGCCCTATGGCTACACCTTC. The chain links TRBV4-1 to TRBJ1-2, with 7 bases aligning to TRBD1. V lost 4 bases to trimming and J lost 4 bases; unmatched junction nucleotides: 6. The length of the CDR3 is 14 residues. Germline values: CDR1 MGHRA, CDR2 YSYEKL.

This clone has only a few counts. The chain carries TRBV5-6 and TRBJ1-2; 7 bases agree with TRBD1. The V gene's germline CDR1 is SGHDT and CDR2 YYEEEE. This CDR3 is built from 19 residues. V lost 4 bases and J lost 5; bases outside the gene matches: 23. DNA of the CDR3: TGTGCCAGCAGCCTGCAGGACAGGACGCACATCACCGCCTTATATGGCTACACCTTC. It codes for CASSLQDRTHITALYGYTF.

The V and J genes are TRBV18 and TRBJ1-1; D not certain. The germline V and J ends were trimmed by 2 bases and 1 base, with 8 bases remaining between them. The CDR3 loop spans 14 amino acids. Germline-derived CDR1 and CDR2 are KGHSH and LQKENI. DNA of the CDR3: TGTGCCAGCTCACCAGCGGGCACGAACACTGAAGCTTTCTTT. Protein sequence: CASSPAGTNTEAFF. Combining the CDR3 with reference TRBV18 and TRBJ1-1 gives the whole variable domain NAGVMQNPRHLVRRRGQEARLRCSPMKGHSHVYWYRQLPEEGLKFMVYLQKENIIDESGMPKERFSAEFPKEGPSILRIQQVVRGDSAAYFCASSPAGTNTEAFFGQGTRLTVV.

The genes are TRBV25-1 and TRBJ1-2; TRBD1 might be the D (6 bases). Germline loops: CDR1 MGHDK, CDR2 SYGVNS. Trimming pared 2 bases from V and 4 bases from J, leaving 14 bases between. This CDR3 has 15 amino acids. The CDR3 DNA reads as TGTGCCAGCAGTGAAGTTGCAGGGGCCGTCTATGGCTACACCTTC. Amino acid sequence: CASSEVAGAVYGYTF.

This rearrangement joins TRBV7-9 to TRBJ1-4; weak D call: TRBD1 (6 bases). Trimming took 3 bases from V and 3 from J, leaving 14 bases between them. Germline V CDR1 and CDR2: SEHNR, FQNEAQ (reference sequence). The CDR3 extends over 16 amino acids. The CDR3 sequence is CASSLSDGGPNEKLFF. CDR3 sequence (DNA): TGTGCCAGCAGCTTGAGTGACGGGGGGCCTAATGAAAAACTGTTTTTT.

The chain recombines TRBV7-6 with TRBJ2-7; D may be TRBD2 (6 bases). This CDR3 spans 13 amino acids. From germline, CDR1 is SGHVS and CDR2 FNYEAQ. V was trimmed by 1 base and J by 7 bases, leaving 11 bases between them. CDR3 region: CASSLEVSGEQYF. CDR3 coding DNA: TGTGCCAGCAGCTTAGAAGTAAGCGGGGAGCAGTACTTC.

This chain uses TRBV2 with TRBJ2-2; 8 bases match TRBD1. The V and J ends lost 6 bases and 5 bases, in that order; junction bases with no gene match: 5. This CDR3 is built from 14 residues. Germline V gene data show CDR1 as SNHLY and CDR2 as FYNNEI. The CDR3 DNA is TGTGCCAGCAGGCGGACAGGGTCGACCGGGGAGCTGTTTTTT. Its translation is CASRRTGSTGELFF.

The chain recombines TRBV5-1 with TRBJ2-5; a weak D match, TRBD1 (5 bases). Judging by the DNA end, TRBJ2-7 fits better; the J call may be wrong. The CDR3 contains 14 residues. CDR1 and CDR2 from the germline V gene are SGHRS and YFSETQ. The CDR3 is CASSYGQMGYEQYF. DNA of the CDR3: TGCGCCAGCAGCTACGGACAAATGGGTTACGAGCAGTACTTC.